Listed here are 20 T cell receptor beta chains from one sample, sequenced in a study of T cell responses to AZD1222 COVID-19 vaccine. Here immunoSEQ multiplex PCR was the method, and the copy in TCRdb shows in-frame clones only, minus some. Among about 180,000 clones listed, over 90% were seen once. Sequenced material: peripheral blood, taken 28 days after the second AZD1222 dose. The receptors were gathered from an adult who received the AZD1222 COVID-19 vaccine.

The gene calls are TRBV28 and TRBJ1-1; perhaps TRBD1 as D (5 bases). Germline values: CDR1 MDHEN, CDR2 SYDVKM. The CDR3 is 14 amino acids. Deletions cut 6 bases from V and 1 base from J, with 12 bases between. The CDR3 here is CASRYPDRNTEAFF. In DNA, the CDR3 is TGTGCCAGCAGGTACCCCGACAGGAACACTGAAGCTTTCTTT.

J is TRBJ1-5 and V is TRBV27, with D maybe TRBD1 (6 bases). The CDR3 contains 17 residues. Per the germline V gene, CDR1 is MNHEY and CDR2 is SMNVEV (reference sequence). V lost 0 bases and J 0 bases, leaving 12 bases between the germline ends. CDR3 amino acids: CASSLSPGVNSNQPQHF. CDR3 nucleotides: TGTGCCAGCAGTTTATCTCCAGGGGTCAATAGCAATCAGCCCCAGCATTTT.

CDR3 protein: CASSPRLYGNTIYF. CDR3 DNA sequence: TGTGCCAGCAGCCCCAGGCTCTATGGAAACACCATATATTTT. V gene TRBV5-5 combines with J gene TRBJ1-3; D remains ambiguous. Trimming removed 4 bases from V and 3 bases from J, with 11 bases in between. The CDR3 consists of 14 residues. Germline assignment: CDR1 SGHKS and CDR2 YYEKEE (reference sequence).

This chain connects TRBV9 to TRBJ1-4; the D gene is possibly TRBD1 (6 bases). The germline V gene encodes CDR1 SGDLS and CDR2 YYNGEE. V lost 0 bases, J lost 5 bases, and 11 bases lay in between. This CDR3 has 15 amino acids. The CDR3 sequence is CASSVDLGANEKLFF. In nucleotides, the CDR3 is TGTGCCAGCAGCGTAGATCTGGGGGCGAATGAAAAACTGTTTTTT.

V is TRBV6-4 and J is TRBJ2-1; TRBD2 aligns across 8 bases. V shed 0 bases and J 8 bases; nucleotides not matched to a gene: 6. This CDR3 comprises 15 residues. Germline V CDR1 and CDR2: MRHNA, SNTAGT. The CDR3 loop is CASSDSSRGGHEQFF. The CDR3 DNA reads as TGTGCCAGCAGTGACTCGAGCCGGGGGGGCCATGAGCAGTTCTTC.

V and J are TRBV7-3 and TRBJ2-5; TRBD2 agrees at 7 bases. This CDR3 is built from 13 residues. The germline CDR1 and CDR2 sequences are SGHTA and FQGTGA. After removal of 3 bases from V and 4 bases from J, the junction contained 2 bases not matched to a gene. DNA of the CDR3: TGTGCCAGCAGCTTCGGGACTACAGAGACCCAGTACTTC. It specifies CASSFGTTETQYF.

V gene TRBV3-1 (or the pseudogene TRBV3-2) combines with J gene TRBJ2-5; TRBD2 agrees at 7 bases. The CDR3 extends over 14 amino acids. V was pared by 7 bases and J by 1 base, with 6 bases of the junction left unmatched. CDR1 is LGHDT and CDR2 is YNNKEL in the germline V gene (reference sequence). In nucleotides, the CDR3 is TGTGCCAGCACCCTCCCGGGGGGCCAAGAGACCCAGTACTTC. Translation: CASTLPGGQETQYF.

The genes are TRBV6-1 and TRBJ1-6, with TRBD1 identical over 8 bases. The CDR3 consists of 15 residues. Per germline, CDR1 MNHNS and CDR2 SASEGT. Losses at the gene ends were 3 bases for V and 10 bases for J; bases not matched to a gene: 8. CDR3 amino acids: CASSDWPGGESPLHF. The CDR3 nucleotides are TGTGCCAGCAGTGATTGGCCAGGGGGCGAATCACCCCTCCACTTT.

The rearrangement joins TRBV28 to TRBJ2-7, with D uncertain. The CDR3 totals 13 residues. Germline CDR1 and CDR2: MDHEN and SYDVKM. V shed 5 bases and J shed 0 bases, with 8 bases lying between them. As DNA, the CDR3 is TGTGCCAGCAGTCCCGTCGACTCCTACGAGCAGTACTTC. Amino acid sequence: CASSPVDSYEQYF.

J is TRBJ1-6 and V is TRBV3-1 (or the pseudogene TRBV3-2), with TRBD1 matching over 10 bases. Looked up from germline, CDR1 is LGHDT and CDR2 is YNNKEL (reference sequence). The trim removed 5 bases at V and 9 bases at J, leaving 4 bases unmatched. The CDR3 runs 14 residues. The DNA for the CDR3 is TGTGCCAGCAGCGCTGGGACAGGGGTTTCACCCCTCCACTTT. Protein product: CASSAGTGVSPLHF.

For the CDR3, the DNA is TGTGCCAGCTCTCTCGAGGCAGGGGAGCATGAAAAACTGTTTTTT. Translated, it gives CASSLEAGEHEKLFF. This sequence joins TRBV6-4 and TRBJ1-4; tentatively, D is TRBD1 (6 bases). The germline V gene encodes CDR1 MRHNA and CDR2 SNTAGT. V lost 8 bases and J 6 bases, leaving 19 bases between the germline ends. CDR3 length: 15 residues.

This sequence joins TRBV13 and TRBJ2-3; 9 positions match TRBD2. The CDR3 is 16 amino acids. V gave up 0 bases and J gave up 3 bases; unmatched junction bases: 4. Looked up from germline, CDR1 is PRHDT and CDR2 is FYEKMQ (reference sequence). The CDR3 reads CASSLGRAGGTDTQYF. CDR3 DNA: TGTGCCAGCAGCTTAGGCCGAGCGGGAGGTACAGATACGCAGTATTTT.

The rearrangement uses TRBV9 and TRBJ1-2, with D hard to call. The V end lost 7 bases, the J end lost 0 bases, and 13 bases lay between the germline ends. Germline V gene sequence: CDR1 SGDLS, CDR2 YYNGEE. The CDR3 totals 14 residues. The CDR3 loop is CASLGNGSNYGYTF. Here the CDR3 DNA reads TGTGCCAGCCTTGGGAACGGTTCTAACTATGGCTACACCTTC.

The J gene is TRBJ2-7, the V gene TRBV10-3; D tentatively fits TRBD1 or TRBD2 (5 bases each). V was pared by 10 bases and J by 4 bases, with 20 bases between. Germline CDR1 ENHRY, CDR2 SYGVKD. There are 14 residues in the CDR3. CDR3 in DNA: TGTGCCACCACCCTGGGGACGGAAGGGTACGAGCAGTACTTC. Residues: CATTLGTEGYEQYF.

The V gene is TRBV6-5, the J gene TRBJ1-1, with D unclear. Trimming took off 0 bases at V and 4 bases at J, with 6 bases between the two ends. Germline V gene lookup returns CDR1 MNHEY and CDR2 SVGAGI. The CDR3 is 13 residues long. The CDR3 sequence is CASSYSLGTEAFF. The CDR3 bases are TGTGCCAGCAGTTACTCACTGGGCACTGAAGCTTTCTTT.

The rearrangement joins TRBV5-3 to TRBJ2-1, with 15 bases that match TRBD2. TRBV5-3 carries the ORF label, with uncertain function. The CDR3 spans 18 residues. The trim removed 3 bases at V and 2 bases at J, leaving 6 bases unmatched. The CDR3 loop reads CARSSPGLAGGTYNEQFF. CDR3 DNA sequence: TGTGCCAGAAGCTCCCCGGGACTAGCGGGGGGAACCTACAATGAGCAGTTCTTC.

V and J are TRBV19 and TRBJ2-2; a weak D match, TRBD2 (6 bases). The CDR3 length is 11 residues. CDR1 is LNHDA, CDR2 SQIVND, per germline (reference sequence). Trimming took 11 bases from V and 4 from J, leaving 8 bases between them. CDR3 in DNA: TGTGCCGTCGGGGGCACCGGGGAGCTGTTTTTT. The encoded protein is CAVGGTGELFF. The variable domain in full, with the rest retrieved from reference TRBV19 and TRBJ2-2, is DGGITQSPKYLFRKEGQNVTLSCEQNLNHDAMYWYRQDPGQGLRLIYYSQIVNDFQKGDIAEGYSVSREKKESFPLTVTSAQKNPTAFYLCAVGGTGELFFGEGSRLTVL.

CDR3 bases: TGTGCCAGCAGCGTGGGACAGCTCCGGGTAAATGAAAAACTGTTTTTT. Its protein is CASSVGQLRVNEKLFF. The chain uses TRBV9 and TRBJ1-4, with 7 bases matching TRBD1. V shed 2 bases and J 5 bases; nucleotides not matched to a gene: 9. This CDR3 comprises 16 residues. From germline, CDR1 is SGDLS and CDR2 YYNGEE.

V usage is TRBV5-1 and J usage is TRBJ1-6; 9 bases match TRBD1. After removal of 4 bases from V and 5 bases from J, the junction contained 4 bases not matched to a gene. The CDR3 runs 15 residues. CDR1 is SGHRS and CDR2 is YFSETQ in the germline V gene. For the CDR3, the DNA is TGCGCCAGCAGCCAGGGGACAGGGAATAATTCACCCCTCCACTTT. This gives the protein CASSQGTGNNSPLHF.

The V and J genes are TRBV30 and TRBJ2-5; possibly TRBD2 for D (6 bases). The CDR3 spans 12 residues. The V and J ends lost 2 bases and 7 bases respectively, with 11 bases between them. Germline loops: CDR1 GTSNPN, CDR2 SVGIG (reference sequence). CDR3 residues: CAWSQEGRTQYF. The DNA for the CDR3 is TGTGCCTGGAGTCAGGAGGGTAGGACCCAGTACTTC.